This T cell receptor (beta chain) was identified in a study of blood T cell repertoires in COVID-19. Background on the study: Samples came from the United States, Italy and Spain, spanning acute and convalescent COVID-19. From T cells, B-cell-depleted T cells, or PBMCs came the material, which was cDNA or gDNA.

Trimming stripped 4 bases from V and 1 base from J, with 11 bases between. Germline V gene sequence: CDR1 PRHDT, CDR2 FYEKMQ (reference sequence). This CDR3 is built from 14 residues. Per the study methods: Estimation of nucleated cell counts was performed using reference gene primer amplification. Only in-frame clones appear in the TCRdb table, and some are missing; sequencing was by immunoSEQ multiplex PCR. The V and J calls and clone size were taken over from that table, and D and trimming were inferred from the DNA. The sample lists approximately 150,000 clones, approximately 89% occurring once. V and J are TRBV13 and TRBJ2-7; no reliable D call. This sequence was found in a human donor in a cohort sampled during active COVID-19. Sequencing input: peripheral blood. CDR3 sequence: CASSSETLSYEQYF. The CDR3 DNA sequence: TGTGCCAGCAGCTCCGAGACACTTTCCTACGAGCAGTACTTC.